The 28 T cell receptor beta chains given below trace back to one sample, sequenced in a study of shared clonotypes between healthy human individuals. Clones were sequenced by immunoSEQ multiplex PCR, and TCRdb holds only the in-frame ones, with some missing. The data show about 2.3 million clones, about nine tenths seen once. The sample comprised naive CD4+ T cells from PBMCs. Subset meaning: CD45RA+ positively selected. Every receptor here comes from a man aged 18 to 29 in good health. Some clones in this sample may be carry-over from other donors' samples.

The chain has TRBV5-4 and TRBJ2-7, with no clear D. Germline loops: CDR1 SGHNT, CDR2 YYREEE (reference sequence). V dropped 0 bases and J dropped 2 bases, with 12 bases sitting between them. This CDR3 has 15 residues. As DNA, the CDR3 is TGTGCCAGCAGCTTGGATACCCCTAGGACCTACGAGCAGTACTTC. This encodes CASSLDTPRTYEQYF.

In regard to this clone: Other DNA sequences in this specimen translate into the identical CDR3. CDR3 region: CASSLGPYTDTQYF. CDR3 nucleotides: TGTGCCAGCAGCTTAGGACCCTACACAGATACGCAGTATTTT. The chain couples TRBV7-2 to TRBJ2-3; the D is unclear. Trimming took off 1 base at V and 2 bases at J, with 7 bases between the two ends. The V gene's germline CDR1 is SGHTA and CDR2 FQGNSA. This CDR3 contains 14 residues.

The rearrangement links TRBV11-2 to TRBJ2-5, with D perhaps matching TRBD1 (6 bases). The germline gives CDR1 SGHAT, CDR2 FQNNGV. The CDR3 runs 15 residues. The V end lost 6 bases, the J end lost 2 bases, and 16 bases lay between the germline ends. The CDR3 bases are TGTGCCAGCAGTCAGGGTAATAGGGGGCAAGAGACCCAGTACTTC. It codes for CASSQGNRGQETQYF.

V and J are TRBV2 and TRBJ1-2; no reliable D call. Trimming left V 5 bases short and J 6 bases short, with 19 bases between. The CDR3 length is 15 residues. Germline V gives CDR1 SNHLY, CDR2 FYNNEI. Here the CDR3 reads CASSFRGEIANGYTF. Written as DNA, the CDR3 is TGTGCCAGCAGTTTTCGAGGCGAAATCGCGAATGGCTACACCTTC.

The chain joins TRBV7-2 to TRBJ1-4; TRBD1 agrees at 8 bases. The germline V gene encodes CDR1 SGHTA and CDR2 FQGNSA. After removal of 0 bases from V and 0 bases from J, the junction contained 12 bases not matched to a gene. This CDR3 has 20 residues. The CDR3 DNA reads TGTGCCAGCAGCTTAGCTCTCCGGACAGGGCTATCTGCAACTAATGAAAAACTGTTTTTT. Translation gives CASSLALRTGLSATNEKLFF.

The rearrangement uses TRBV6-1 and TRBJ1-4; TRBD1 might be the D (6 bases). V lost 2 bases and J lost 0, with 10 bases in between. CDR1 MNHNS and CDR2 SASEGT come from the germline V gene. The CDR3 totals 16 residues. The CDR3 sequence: CASSERGATTNEKLFF. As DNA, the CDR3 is TGTGCCAGCAGTGAAAGGGGGGCCACAACTAATGAAAAACTGTTTTTT.

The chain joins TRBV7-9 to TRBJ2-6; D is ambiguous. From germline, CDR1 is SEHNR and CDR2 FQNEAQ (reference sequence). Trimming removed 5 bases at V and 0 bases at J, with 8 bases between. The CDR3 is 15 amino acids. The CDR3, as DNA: TGTGCCAGCAGCCCATCCTACTCTGGGGCCAACGTCCTGACTTTC. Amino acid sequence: CASSPSYSGANVLTF.

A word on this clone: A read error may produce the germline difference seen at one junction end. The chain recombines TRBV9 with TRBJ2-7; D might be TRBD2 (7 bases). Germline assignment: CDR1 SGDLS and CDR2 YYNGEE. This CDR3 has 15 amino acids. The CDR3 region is CASSEAPNRDYAQYF. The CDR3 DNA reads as TGTGCCAGCAGCGAGGCCCCAAACAGGGACTACGCGCAGTACTTC. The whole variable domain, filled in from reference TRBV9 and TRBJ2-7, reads DSGVTQTPKHLITATGQRVTLRCSPRSGDLSVYWYQQSLDQGLQFLIQYYNGEERAKGNILERFSAQQFPDLHSELNLSSLELGDSALYFCASSEAPNRDYAQYFGPGTRLTVT.

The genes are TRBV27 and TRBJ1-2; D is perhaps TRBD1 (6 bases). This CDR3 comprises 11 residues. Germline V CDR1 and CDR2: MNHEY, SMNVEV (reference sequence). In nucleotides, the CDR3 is TGTGGGGGGGGGCGCGACTATGGCTACACCTTC. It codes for CGGGRDYGYTF.

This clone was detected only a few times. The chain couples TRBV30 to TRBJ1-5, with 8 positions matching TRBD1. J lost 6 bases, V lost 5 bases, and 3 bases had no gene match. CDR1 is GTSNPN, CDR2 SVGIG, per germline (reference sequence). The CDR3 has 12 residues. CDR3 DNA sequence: TGTGCCTGGGGACAGGGAGGTCAGCCCCAGCATTTT. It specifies CAWGQGGQPQHF.

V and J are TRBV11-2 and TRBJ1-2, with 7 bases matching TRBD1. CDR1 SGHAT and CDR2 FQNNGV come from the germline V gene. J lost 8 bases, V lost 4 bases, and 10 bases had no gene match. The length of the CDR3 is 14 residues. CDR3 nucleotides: TGTGCCAGCAGCTCCTCCCGGGACAGAGGAGGCTACACCTTC. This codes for CASSSSRDRGGYTF.

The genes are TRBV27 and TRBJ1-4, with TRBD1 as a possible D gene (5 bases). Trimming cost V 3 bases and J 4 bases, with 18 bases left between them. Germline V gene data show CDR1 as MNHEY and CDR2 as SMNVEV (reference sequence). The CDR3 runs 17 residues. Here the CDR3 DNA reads TGTGCCAGCAGTTTGCTTGGTCGGGGGTTTGGTAATGAAAAACTGTTTTTT. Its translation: CASSLLGRGFGNEKLFF.

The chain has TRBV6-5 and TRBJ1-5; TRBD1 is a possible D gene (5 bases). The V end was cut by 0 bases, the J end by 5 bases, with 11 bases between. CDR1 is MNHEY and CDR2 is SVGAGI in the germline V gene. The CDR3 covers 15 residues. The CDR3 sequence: CASSYSSTADQPQHF. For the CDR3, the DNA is TGTGCCAGCAGTTACTCCTCGACAGCGGATCAGCCCCAGCATTTT.

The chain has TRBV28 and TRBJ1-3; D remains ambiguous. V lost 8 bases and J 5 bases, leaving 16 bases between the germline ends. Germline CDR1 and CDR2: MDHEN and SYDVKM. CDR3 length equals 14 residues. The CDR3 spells CASRQEPTRNTIYF. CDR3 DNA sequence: TGTGCCAGCCGCCAGGAGCCCACGAGAAACACCATATATTTT.

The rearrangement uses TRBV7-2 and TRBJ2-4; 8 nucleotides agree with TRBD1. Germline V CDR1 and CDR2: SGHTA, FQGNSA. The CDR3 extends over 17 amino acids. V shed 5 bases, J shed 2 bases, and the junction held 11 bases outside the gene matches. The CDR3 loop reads CASSPTDRASTKNIQYF. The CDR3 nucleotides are TGTGCCAGCAGCCCAACGGACAGGGCTTCAACCAAAAACATTCAGTACTTC.

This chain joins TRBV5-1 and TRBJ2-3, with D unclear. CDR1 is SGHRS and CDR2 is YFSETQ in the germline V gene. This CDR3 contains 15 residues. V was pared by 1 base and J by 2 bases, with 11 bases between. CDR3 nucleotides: TGCGCCAGCAGCTTGAGGCAGACAATCACAGATACGCAGTATTTT. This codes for CASSLRQTITDTQYF.

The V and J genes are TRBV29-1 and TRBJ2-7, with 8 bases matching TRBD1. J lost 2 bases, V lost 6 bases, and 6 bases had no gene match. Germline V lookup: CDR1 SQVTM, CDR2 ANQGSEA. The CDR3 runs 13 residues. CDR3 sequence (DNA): TGCAGCGTCAGACAGGGGACGGCCTACGAGCAGTACTTC. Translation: CSVRQGTAYEQYF.

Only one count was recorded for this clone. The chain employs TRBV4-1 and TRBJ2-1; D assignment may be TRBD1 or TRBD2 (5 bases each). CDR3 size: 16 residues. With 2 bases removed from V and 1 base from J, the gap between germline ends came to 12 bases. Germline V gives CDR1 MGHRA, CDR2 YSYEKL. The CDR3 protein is CASSQLGRRSYNEQFF. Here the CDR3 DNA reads TGCGCCAGCAGCCAACTGGGACGCAGATCCTACAATGAGCAGTTCTTC.

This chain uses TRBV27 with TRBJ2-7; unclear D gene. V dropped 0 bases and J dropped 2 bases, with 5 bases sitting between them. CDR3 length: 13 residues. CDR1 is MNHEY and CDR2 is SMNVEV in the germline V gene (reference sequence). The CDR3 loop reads CASSLSWTYEQYF. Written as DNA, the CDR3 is TGTGCCAGCAGTTTATCGTGGACCTACGAGCAGTACTTC.

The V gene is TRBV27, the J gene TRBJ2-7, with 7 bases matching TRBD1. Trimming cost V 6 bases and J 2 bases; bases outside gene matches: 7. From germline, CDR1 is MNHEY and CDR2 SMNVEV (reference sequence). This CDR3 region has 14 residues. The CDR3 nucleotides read TGTGCCAGCAGGCCCGGGACAGCCCCCTACGAGCAGTACTTC. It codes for CASRPGTAPYEQYF.

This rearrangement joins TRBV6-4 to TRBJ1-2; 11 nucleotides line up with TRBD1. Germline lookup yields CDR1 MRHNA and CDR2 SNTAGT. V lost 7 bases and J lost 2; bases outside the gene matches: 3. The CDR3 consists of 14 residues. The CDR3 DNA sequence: TGTGCCAGCAAAAGGACAGGGGGCAACTATGGCTACACCTTC. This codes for CASKRTGGNYGYTF.

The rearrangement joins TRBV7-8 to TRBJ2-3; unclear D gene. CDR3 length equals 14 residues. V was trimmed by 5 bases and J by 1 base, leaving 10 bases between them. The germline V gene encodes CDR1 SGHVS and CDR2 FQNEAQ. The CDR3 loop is CASSPPPGTDTQYF. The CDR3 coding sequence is TGTGCCAGCAGCCCCCCCCCGGGCACAGATACGCAGTATTTT.

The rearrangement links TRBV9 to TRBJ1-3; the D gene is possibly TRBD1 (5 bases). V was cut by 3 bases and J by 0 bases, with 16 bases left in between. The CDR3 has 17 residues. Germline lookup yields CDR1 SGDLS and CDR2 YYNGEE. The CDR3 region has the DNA TGTGCCAGCAGCGGGGGGGGAAGCAGCCCCTCTGGAAACACCATATATTTT. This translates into CASSGGGSSPSGNTIYF.

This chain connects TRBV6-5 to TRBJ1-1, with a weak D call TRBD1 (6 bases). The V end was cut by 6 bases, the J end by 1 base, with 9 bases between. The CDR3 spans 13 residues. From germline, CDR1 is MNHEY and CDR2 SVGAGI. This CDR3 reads CASSGQSNTEAFF. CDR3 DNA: TGTGCCAGCAGCGGACAGTCGAACACTGAAGCTTTCTTT.

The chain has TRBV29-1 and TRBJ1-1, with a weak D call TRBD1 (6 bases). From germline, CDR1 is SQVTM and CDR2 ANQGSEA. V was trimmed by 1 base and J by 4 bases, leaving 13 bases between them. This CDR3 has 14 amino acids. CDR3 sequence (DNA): TGCAGCGTTGAAGTCCCAGGGGCTGTCACTGAAGCTTTCTTT. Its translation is CSVEVPGAVTEAFF.

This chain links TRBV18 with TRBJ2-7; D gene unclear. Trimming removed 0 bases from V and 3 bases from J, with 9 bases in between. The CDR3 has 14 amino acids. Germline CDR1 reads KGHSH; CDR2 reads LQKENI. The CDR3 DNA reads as TGTGCCAGCTCACCACCGTCGGATTTCTACGAGCAGTACTTC. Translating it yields CASSPPSDFYEQYF.

The CDR3 spells CASSIVEGAQTQYF. The CDR3 DNA reads as TGTGCCAGCAGCATTGTGGAGGGGGCACAGACCCAGTACTTC. The rearrangement uses TRBV28 and TRBJ2-5; a weak D match, TRBD1 (7 bases). Germline V gives CDR1 MDHEN, CDR2 SYDVKM. CDR3 length: 14 residues. Trimming removed 6 bases at V and 6 bases at J, with 17 bases between.

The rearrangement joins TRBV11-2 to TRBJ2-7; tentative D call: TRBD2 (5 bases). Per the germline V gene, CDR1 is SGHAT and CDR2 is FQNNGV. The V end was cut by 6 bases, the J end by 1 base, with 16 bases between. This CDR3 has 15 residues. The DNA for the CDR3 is TGTGCCAGCAGAGCGCCGGGGAGAGGTTCCTACGAGCAGTACTTC. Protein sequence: CASRAPGRGSYEQYF.